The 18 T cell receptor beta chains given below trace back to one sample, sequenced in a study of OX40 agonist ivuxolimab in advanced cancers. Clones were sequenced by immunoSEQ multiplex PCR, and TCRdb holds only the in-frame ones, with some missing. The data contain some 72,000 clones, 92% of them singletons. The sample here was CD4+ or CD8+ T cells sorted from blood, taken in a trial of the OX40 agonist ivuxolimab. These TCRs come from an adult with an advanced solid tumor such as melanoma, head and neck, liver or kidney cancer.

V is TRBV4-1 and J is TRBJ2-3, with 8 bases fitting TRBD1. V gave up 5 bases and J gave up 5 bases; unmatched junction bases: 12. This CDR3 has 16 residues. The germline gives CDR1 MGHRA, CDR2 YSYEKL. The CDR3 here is CASSTIGQGGRDTQYF. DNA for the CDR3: TGCGCCAGCAGCACCATCGGACAGGGAGGAAGAGATACGCAGTATTTT.

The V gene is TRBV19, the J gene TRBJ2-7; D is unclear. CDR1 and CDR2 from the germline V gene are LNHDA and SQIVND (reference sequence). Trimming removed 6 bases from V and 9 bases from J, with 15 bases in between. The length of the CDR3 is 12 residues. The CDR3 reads CASRVSGDWQYF. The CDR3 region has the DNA TGTGCCAGTAGAGTAAGTGGGGATTGGCAGTACTTC.

The CDR3 nucleotides read TGTGCCATCAGTGTGACTAGCGGGGGCTCCTACGAGCAGTACTTC. Translation: CAISVTSGGSYEQYF. The V gene is TRBV10-3, the J gene TRBJ2-7, with TRBD2 matching over 12 bases. Per the germline V gene, CDR1 is ENHRY and CDR2 is SYGVKD. V trimming: 4 bases; J trimming: 0 bases; junction bases outside the gene matches: 1. There are 15 residues in the CDR3.

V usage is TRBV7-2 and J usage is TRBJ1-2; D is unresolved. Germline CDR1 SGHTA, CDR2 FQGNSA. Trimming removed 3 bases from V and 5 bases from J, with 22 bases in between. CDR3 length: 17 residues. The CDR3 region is CASSFTLTYGSKYGYTF. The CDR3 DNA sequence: TGTGCCAGCAGCTTTACGCTAACGTATGGATCAAAATATGGCTACACCTTC. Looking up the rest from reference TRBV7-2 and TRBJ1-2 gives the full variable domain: GAGVSQSPSNKVTEKGKDVELRCDPISGHTALYWYRQSLGQGLEFLIYFQGNSAPDKSGLPSDRFSAERTGGSVSTLTIQRTQQEDSAVYLCASSFTLTYGSKYGYTFGSGTRLTVV.

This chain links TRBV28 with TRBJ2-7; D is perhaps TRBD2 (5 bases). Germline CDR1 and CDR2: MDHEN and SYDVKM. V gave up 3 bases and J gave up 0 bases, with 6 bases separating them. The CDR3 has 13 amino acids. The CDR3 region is CASSFGLSYEQYF. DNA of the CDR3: TGTGCCAGCAGTTTCGGACTCTCCTACGAGCAGTACTTC.

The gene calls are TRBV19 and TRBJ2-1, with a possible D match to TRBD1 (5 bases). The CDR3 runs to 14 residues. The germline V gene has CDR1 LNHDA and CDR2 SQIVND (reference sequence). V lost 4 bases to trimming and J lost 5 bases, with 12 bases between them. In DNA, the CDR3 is TGTGCCAGTAGTAGAGACAGAGCTAACAATGAGCAGTTCTTC. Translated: CASSRDRANNEQFF.

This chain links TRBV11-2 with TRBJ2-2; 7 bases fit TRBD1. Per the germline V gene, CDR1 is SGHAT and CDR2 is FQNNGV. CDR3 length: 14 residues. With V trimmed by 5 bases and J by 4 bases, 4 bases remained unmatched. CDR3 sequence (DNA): TGTGCCAGCAGCCGGGACAGATTCACCGGGGAGCTGTTTTTT. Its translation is CASSRDRFTGELFF.

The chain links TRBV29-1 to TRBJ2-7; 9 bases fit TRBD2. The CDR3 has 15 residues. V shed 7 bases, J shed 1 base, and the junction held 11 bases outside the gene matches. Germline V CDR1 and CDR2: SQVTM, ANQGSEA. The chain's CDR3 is CSGTIAGVRSYEQYF. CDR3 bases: TGCAGCGGAACAATAGCGGGAGTTAGGTCCTACGAGCAGTACTTC.

CDR3 residues: CASSLAWGTGNIQYF. The CDR3 DNA is TGTGCCAGCAGCTTAGCGTGGGGGACAGGGAACATTCAGTACTTC. This chain links TRBV7-8 with TRBJ2-4; 9 bases align to TRBD1. CDR1 is SGHVS and CDR2 is FQNEAQ in the germline V gene. This CDR3 region has 15 residues. J gave up 7 bases and V 0 bases, and 4 bases lay outside the gene matches.

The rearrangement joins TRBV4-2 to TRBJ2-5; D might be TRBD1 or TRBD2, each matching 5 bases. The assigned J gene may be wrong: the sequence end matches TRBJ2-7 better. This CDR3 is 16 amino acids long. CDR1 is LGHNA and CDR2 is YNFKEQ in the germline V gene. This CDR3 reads CASSQDGFGTAYEQYF. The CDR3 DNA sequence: TGTGCCAGCAGCCAAGATGGTTTCGGGACGGCCTACGAGCAGTACTTC.

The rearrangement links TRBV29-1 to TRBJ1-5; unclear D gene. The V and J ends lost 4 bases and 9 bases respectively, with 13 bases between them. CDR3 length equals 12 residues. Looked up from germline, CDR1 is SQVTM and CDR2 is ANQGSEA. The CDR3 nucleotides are TGCAGCGTTGCGAACCTGTCACGGCCCCAGCATTTT. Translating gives CSVANLSRPQHF. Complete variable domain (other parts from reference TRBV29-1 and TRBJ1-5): SAVISQKPSRDICQRGTSLTIQCQVDSQVTMMFWYRQQPGQSLTLIATANQGSEATYESGFVIDKFPISRPNLTFSTLTVSNMSPEDSSIYLCSVANLSRPQHFGDGTRLSIL.

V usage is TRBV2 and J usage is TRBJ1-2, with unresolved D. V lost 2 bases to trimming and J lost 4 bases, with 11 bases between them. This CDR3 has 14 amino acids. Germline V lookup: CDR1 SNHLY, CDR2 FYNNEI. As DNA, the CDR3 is TGTGCCAGCAGTGAACGGCAGCCGTTCTATGGCTACACCTTC. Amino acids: CASSERQPFYGYTF.

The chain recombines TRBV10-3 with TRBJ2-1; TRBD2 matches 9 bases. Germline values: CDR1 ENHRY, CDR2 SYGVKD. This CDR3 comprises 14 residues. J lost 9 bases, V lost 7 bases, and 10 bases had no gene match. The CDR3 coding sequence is TGTGCCATCAATCCCGATAGCGGGAGTGCTGAGCAGTTCTTC. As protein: CAINPDSGSAEQFF.

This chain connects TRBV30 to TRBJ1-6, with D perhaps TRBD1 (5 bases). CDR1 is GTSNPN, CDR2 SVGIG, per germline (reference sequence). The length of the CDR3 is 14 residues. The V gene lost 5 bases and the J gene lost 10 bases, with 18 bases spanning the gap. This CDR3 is CAWSLRGLRSPLHF. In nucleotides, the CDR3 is TGTGCCTGGTCCCTAAGGGGTCTTCGGTCACCCCTCCACTTT.

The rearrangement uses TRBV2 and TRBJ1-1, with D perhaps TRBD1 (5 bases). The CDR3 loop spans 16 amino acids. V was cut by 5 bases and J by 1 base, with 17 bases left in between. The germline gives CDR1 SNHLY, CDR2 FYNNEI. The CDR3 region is CASSPRDLRKNTEAFF. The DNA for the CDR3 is TGTGCCAGCAGTCCCCGGGACCTTCGGAAGAACACTGAAGCTTTCTTT.

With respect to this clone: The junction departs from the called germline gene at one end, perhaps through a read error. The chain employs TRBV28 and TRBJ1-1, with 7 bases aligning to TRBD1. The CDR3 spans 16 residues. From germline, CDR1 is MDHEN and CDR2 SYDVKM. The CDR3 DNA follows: TGTGCCAGCAATTTATCTAACAGGGGCCGGGGGACTGAAGCTTTCTTT. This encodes CASNLSNRGRGTEAFF.

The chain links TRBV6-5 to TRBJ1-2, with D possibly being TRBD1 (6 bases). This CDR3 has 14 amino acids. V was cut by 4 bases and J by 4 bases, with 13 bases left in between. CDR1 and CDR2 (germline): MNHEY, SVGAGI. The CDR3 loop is CASSFTGGSYGYTF. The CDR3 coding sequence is TGTGCCAGCAGTTTCACCGGGGGCAGCTATGGCTACACCTTC.

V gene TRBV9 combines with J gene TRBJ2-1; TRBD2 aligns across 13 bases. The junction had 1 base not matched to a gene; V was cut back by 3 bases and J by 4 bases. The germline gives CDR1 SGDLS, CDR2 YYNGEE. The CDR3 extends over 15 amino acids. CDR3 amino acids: CASSETSGGYNEQFF. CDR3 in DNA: TGTGCCAGCAGCGAGACTAGCGGGGGGTACAATGAGCAGTTCTTC.